The T cell receptor beta chain under discussion was sequenced for a study of siplizumab effects on memory and regulatory T cells. Germline V gives CDR1 SQVTM, CDR2 ANQGSEA. Trimming removed 7 bases from V and 0 bases from J; junction bases left unmatched: 6. The CDR3 totals 14 residues. Clones were read by immunoSEQ multiplex PCR, and TCRdb kept only the in-frame ones, dropping some. The profile shows about 100,000 clones, roughly 94% of them singletons. Study results and caveats: Memory cells seemed less diverse than naive T cells, which seemed major alloresponse contributors. Some alloreactive sequences were traceable to unstimulated CD4+ memory cells, and siplizumab significantly reduced them. On average, around 70% of mappable alloreactive CD4+ clones were Treg-derived under siplizumab, against 25% to 30% in controls. Researchers could map only a minor fraction of alloreactive clones to unstimulated subsets.

Concerning this clone itself: The antigen remains unidentified.

The chain carries TRBV29-1 and TRBJ2-7; 10 bases are shared with TRBD2. The origin of this receptor is a human donor in good health. The specimen was non-Treg CD4+ T cells sorted from blood. In DNA, the CDR3 is TGCAGCGCAGGACTAGCGGCTTCCTCCTACGAGCAGTACTTC. Translating it yields CSAGLAASSYEQYF.